This T cell receptor (beta chain) is from a study of shared clonotypes between healthy human individuals. Naive CD8 isolation took CD45RO-negative cells positively selected for CCR7 and excluded terminally differentiated effector memory CD45RA+ cells. The assay was immunoSEQ multiplex PCR, and TCRdb's table has in-frame clones only and misses some. The repertoire holds about 2 million clones, with about 95% as singletons. Specimen: naive CD8+ T cells sorted from blood. This TCR was sampled from a man between 18 and 29 years old in good health.

The CDR3 here is CASSQVFGNTEAFF. The CDR3 DNA reads as TGTGCCAGCAGCCAAGTTTTCGGGAACACTGAAGCTTTCTTT. The chain has TRBV16 and TRBJ1-1; no reliable D call. V was shortened by 2 bases and J by 1 base, with 8 bases between the two germline ends. CDR3 length: 14 residues. In germline, CDR1 is KGHSY, CDR2 FQNENV.